This T cell receptor beta chain was recovered during a study of T cells after yellow fever vaccination. TCRdb recomputed calls from the 5' RACE reads with MiXCR, one row per CDR3 protein. The profile shows some 320,000 distinct CDR3 sequences, roughly 8.7% of them singletons. This clonotype has only a few counts. The V gene lost 5 bases and the J gene lost 6 bases, with 17 bases spanning the gap. CDR3 size: 15 residues. This material consisted of PBMCs, taken on the day of the first yellow fever vaccination. This TCR was recovered from a man younger than 35 who received the YFV17D yellow fever vaccine. The J gene is TRBJ2-1, the V gene TRBV12-3 or TRBV12-4; D not certain. CDR3 in amino acids: CASSGQEQTGNEQFF. CDR3 coding DNA: TGTGCCAGCAGTGGTCAAGAGCAGACGGGCAATGAGCAGTTCTTC.